Following are 7 T cell receptor beta chains from one sample sequenced in a study of blood T cell repertoires in COVID-19. TCRdb's copy holds only in-frame clones and misses some; the assay was immunoSEQ multiplex PCR. The data show 200,000 or so clones, roughly 88% seen once. The sequenced sample was PBMCs or T cells enriched from blood (not recorded which). The receptors originated from a woman aged 40 to 55 with acute COVID-19.

The CDR3 nucleotides are TGCGCCAGCAGCCAAGACTCGAGTCGGACTTACCTTGCCAACTATGGCTACACCTTC. Translated, it gives CASSQDSSRTYLANYGYTF. This rearrangement joins TRBV4-1 to TRBJ1-2; D is unclear. CDR1 is MGHRA and CDR2 is YSYEKL in the germline V gene. V shed 0 bases and J shed 2 bases, with 22 bases lying between them. The length of the CDR3 is 19 residues.

This chain uses TRBV7-9 with TRBJ2-7; D possibly corresponds to TRBD1 (6 bases). Trimming shortened V by 2 bases and J by 5 bases, and 16 bases separated the two germline ends. The CDR3 runs to 15 residues. The germline V gene encodes CDR1 SEHNR and CDR2 FQNEAQ (reference sequence). CDR3 bases: TGTGCCAGCAGCTTACTGGGGCAGGGGTCCCACGAGCAGTACTTC. Its protein is CASSLLGQGSHEQYF.

This clone has only one observation. The V gene is TRBV2, the J gene TRBJ1-2, with 9 bases fitting TRBD1. J lost 2 bases, V lost 6 bases, and 10 bases had no gene match. The CDR3 runs to 16 residues. Per the germline V gene, CDR1 is SNHLY and CDR2 is FYNNEI. The DNA for the CDR3 is TGTGCCAGCAGCCGGGACAGGGCGAAGGGGAACTATGGCTACACCTTC. It encodes CASSRDRAKGNYGYTF.

The V gene is TRBV4-1, the J gene TRBJ2-3; 14 positions agree with TRBD2. Unmatched junction bases numbered 4, after V lost 6 bases and J lost 8 bases. The CDR3 spans 14 residues. Germline V CDR1 and CDR2: MGHRA, YSYEKL. Written as DNA, the CDR3 is TGCGCCAGCAGGACTAGCGGGGGGGCCACTACGCAGTATTTT. This codes for CASRTSGGATTQYF.

The rearrangement joins TRBV7-9 to TRBJ1-5; D is possibly TRBD1 (5 bases). This CDR3 has 14 residues. The V gene's germline CDR1 is SEHNR and CDR2 FQNEAQ (reference sequence). V shed 2 bases and J shed 0 bases, with 5 bases lying between them. The CDR3 bases are TGTGCCAGCAGCTTAAGGGGTAGCAATCAGCCCCAGCATTTT. It specifies CASSLRGSNQPQHF.

The chain is built from TRBV19 and TRBJ1-4; no firm D call. Deletions cut 6 bases from V and 8 bases from J, with 16 bases between. This CDR3 comprises 14 residues. Germline CDR1 is LNHDA and CDR2 is SQIVND (reference sequence). The CDR3 DNA reads TGTGCCAGTAGCCCCCGGGAGTGGGAGGAAAAACTGTTTTTT. The encoded protein is CASSPREWEEKLFF. The whole variable domain, filled in from reference TRBV19 and TRBJ1-4, reads DGGITQSPKYLFRKEGQNVTLSCEQNLNHDAMYWYRQDPGQGLRLIYYSQIVNDFQKGDIAEGYSVSREKKESFPLTVTSAQKNPTAFYLCASSPREWEEKLFFGSGTQLSVL.

The J gene is TRBJ1-2, the V gene TRBV12-3 or TRBV12-4; D unresolved. This CDR3 contains 13 residues. V lost 2 bases and J 4 bases, leaving 8 bases between the germline ends. CDR3 loop: CASSLPGPYGYTF. The CDR3 DNA sequence: TGTGCCAGCAGTTTACCAGGCCCCTATGGCTACACCTTC.